The entry that follows covers one T cell receptor (beta chain) sequence. It has no known antigen specificity. Base qualities are missing; no much larger clone stands one base away. The record originates from a study of cytomegalovirus exposure and HLA in healthy donors (dated by TCRdb to about 2017). About the full investigation: A later analysis indicated that the 120 validation repertoires were generated on the platform also employed for the 650 to 850 repertoires of the first cohort. The study was designed to test whether signatures of past pathogen exposure could be identified by cataloging public T cell receptors. A separate validation cohort of over 95 different subjects was used in addition to the approximately 700-subject first cohort. To predict cytomegalovirus infection status, the study combined high-throughput TCR immunosequencing, statistical association of individual TCRs with disease status, and machine learning. Broader findings and caveats from the paper: It was suggested by the authors that the approach could potentially be generalized to other disease states and immunological phenotypes. A total of about 150 TCR beta chains were listed by the study as associated with cytomegalovirus. Across donors, most TCR sequences were observed very rarely, whereas some public TCRs were present in many individuals. The classifier was reported to diagnose cytomegalovirus status with high specificity and sensitivity in both the original cohort and the validation cohort. In vitro tests confirmed that three of the cytomegalovirus-associated TCR beta chains recognize cytomegalovirus antigens. The validation cohort had no HLA typing available for a later analysis, so co-occurrence within that cohort was assessed over all 130 or so repertoires. A later analysis found that TCRs clustered in the first cohort also tended to co-occur in the roughly 120 validation repertoires, with roughly 95% of cluster scores above 0.

Germline trimming: 3 bases from V, 5 bases from J; junction bases outside gene matches: 6. Per the germline V gene, SGHTA is the CDR1 and FQGNSA is the CDR2. The CDR3, from cysteine to phenylalanine, totals 14 residues. Of all the DNA, just the CDR3 is kept, 42 bases in frame from base 1. Libraries were built with the immunoSEQ multiplex PCR assay. As for how the authors treated the data: A statistical classification framework was built for diagnosing cytomegalovirus status from the catalog of TCR beta chain sequences. In TCRdb, the immuneACCESS table is reduced to in-frame sequences with V and J assigned. These tables do not hold every clone; where another copy was compared, an unresolved V gene accounts for under half, and the others remain unexplained. V and J calls and clone size follow that table, whereas D and trimming were derived from the DNA. The sample table lists approximately 150,000 clones, 85% to 90% of them with a count of one. Around 3.4% of the sample is held by the ten biggest clonotypes.

The donors were included in the validation cohort of some 120 subjects, a group kept apart from the roughly 700-subject first cohort. The receptor's source is a woman under 30 in good health and CMV-seropositive. The receptor chain draws on TRBV7-2 and TRBJ2-7, with TRBD2 identical over 8 junction bases. The sequenced sample consisted of PBMCs. The sequenced DNA: TGTGCCAGCAGCTTTGGCGGGAGGCTCCACGAGCAGTACTTC. It translates as CASSFGGRLHEQYF.